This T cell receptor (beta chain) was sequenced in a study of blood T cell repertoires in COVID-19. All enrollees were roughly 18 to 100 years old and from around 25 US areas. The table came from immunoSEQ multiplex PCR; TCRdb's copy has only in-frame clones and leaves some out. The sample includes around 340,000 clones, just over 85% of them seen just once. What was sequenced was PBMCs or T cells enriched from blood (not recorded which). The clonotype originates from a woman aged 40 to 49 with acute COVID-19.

DNA of the CDR3: TGTGCCAGCAGCTTCCAGGGTGGCACTGAAGCTTTCTTT. Translation gives CASSFQGGTEAFF. The chain carries TRBV5-8 and TRBJ1-1; D may be TRBD1 (5 bases). The CDR3 is 13 residues long. Looked up from germline, CDR1 is SGHTS and CDR2 is YDEGEE. Trimming shortened V by 2 bases and J by 4 bases, and 9 bases separated the two germline ends.